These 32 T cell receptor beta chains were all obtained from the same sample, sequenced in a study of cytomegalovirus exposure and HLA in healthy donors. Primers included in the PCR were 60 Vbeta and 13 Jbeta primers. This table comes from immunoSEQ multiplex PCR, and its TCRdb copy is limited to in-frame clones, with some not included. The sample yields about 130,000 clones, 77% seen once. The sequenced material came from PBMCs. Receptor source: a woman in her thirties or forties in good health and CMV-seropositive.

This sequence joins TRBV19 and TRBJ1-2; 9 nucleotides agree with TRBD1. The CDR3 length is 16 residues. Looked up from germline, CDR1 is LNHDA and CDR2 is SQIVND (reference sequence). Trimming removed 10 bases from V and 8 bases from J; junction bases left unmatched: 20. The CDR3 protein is CATKILSGTGSGGYTF. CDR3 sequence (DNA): TGTGCCACCAAGATACTCTCCGGGACAGGGTCAGGCGGCTACACCTTC. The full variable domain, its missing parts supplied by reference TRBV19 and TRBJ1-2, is DGGITQSPKYLFRKEGQNVTLSCEQNLNHDAMYWYRQDPGQGLRLIYYSQIVNDFQKGDIAEGYSVSREKKESFPLTVTSAQKNPTAFYLCATKILSGTGSGGYTFGSGTRLTVV.

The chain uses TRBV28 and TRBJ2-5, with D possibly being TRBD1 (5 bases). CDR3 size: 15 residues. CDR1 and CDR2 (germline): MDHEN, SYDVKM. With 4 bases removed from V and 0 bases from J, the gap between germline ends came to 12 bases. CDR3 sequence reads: CASSSQGSDQETQYF. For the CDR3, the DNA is TGTGCCAGCAGTTCCCAGGGCAGCGACCAAGAGACCCAGTACTTC.

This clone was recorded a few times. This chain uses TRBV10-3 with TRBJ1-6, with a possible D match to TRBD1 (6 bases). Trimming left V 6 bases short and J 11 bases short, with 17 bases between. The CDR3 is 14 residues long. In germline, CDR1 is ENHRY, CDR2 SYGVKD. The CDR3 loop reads CAISTGKGRTPLHF. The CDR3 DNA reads TGTGCCATCAGCACAGGGAAAGGAAGGACACCCCTCCACTTT.

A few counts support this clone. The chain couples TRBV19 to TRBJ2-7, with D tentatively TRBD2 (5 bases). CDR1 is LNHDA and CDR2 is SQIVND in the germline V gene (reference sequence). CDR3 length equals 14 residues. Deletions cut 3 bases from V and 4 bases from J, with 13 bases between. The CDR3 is CASSIAESGYEQYF. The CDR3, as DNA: TGTGCCAGTAGTATCGCAGAAAGCGGTTACGAGCAGTACTTC.

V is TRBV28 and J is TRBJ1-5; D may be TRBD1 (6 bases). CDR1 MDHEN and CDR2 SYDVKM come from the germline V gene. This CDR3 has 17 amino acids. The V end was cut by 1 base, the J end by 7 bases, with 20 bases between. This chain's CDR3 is CASSLSGNGGLRQPQHF. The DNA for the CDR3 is TGTGCCAGCAGTTTATCAGGCAACGGGGGGCTACGGCAGCCCCAGCATTTT.

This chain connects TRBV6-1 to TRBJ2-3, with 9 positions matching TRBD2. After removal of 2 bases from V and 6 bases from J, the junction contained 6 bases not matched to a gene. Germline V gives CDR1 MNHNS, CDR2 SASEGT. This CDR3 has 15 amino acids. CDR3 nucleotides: TGTGCCAGCAGTGAAACAGCGGGAGGTAGGGATACGCAGTATTTT. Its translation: CASSETAGGRDTQYF.

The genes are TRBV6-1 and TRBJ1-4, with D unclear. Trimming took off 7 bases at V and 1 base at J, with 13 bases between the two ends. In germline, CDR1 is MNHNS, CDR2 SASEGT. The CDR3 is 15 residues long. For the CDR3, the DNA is TGTGCCAGCAAATACCCCGGGAGAACTAATGAAAAACTGTTTTTT. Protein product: CASKYPGRTNEKLFF.

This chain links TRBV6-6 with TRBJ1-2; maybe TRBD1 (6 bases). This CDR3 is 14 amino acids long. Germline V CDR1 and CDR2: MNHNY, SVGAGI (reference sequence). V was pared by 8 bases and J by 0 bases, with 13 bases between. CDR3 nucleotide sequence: TGTGCCAGCCACGGACAGAGCACTAACTATGGCTACACCTTC. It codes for CASHGQSTNYGYTF.

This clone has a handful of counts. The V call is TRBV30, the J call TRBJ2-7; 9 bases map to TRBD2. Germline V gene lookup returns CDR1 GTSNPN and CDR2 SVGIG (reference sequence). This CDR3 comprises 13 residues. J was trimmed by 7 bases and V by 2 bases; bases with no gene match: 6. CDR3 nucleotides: TGTGCCTGGAGTTACGGGCTAGCGGGGGAGCAGTACTTC. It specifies CAWSYGLAGEQYF.

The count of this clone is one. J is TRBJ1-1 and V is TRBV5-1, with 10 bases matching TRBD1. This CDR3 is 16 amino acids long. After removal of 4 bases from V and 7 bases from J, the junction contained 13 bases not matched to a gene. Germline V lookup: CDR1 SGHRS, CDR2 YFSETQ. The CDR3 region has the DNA TGCGCCAGCAGCCCCGGGGGTGACAGGGGGCTTAATGAAGCTTTCTTT. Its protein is CASSPGGDRGLNEAFF.

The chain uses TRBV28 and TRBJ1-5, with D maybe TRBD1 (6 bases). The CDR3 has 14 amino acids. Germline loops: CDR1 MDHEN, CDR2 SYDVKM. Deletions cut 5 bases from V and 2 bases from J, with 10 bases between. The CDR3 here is CASSHGGGNQPQHF. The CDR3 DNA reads TGTGCCAGCAGTCATGGGGGCGGCAATCAGCCCCAGCATTTT.

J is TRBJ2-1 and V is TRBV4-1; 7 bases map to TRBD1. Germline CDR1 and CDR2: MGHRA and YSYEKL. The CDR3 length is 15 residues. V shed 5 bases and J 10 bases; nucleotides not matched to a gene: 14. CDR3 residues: CASSSTGVIFREQFF. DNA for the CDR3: TGCGCCAGCAGCAGTACAGGGGTAATTTTTAGGGAGCAGTTCTTC.

The CDR3 loop is CASSARDRKHNQPQHF. The CDR3 nucleotides read TGCGCCAGCAGCGCTAGGGACAGGAAACACAATCAGCCCCAGCATTTT. This chain uses TRBV5-1 with TRBJ1-5; TRBD1 aligns across 8 bases. The CDR3 is made up of 16 amino acids. The germline V gene encodes CDR1 SGHRS and CDR2 YFSETQ. Trimming took 4 bases from V and 3 from J; bases not matched to a gene: 9.

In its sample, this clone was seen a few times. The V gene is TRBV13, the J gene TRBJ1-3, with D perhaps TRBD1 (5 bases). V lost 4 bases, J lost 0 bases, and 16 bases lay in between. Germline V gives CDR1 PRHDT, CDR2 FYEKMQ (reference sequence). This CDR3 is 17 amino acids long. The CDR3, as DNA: TGTGCCAGCAGCTGGGCGGCGGGGGGGAGCTCTGGAAACACCATATATTTT. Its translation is CASSWAAGGSSGNTIYF.

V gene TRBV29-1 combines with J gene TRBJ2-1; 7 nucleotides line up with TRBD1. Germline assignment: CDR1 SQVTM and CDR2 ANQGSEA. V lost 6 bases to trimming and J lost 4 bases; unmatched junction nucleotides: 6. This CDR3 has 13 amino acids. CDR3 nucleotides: TGCAGCGTGACGGACAGGCAATACAATGAGCAGTTCTTC. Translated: CSVTDRQYNEQFF.

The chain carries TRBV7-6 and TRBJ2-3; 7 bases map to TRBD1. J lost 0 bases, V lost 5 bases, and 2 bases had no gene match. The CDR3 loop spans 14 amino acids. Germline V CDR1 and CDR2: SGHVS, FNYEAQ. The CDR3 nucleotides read TGTGCCAGCAGCACCAGGGGGAGCACAGATACGCAGTATTTT. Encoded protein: CASSTRGSTDTQYF.

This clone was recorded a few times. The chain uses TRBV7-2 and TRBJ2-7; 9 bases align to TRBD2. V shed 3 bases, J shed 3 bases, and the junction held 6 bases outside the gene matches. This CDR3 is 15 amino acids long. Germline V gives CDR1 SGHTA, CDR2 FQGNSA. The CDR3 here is CASSLTSGGNYEQYF. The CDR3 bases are TGTGCCAGCAGCTTGACTAGCGGAGGAAACTACGAGCAGTACTTC.

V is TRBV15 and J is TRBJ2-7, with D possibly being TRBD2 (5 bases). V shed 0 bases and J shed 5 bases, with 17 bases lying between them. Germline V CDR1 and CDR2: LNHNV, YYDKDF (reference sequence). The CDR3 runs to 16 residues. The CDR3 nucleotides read TGTGCCACCAGCAGAGATGTTCTTAGTAGCGTTGACGAGCAGTACTTC. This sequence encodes CATSRDVLSSVDEQYF.

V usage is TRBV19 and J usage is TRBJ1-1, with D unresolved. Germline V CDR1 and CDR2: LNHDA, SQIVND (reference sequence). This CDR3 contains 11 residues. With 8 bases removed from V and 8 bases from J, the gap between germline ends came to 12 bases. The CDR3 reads CASRNSVEAFF. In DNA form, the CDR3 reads TGTGCCAGTCGCAATTCAGTCGAAGCTTTCTTT.

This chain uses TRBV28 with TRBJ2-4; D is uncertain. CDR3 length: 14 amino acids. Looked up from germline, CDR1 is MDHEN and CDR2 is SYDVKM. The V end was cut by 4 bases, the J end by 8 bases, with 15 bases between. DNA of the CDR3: TGTGCCAGCAGTTCCCAGGTCCGGAAGGACATTCAGTACTTC. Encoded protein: CASSSQVRKDIQYF.

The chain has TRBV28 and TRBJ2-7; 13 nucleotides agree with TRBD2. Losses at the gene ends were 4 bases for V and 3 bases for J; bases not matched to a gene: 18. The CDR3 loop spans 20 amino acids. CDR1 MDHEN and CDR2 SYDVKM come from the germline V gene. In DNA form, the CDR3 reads TGTGCCAGCAGTTCCGCCAACATCGGACTAGCGGGAGTCGAGGACTACGAGCAGTACTTC. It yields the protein CASSSANIGLAGVEDYEQYF. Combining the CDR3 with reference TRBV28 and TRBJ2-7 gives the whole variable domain DVKVTQSSRYLVKRTGEKVFLECVQDMDHENMFWYRQDPGLGLRLIYFSYDVKMKEKGDIPEGYSVSREKKERFSLILESASTNQTSMYLCASSSANIGLAGVEDYEQYFGPGTRLTVT.

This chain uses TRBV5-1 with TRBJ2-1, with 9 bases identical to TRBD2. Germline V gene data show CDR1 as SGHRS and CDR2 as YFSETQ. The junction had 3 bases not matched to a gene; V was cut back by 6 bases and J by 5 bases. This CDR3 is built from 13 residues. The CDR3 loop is CASKLAGNNEQFF. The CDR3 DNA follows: TGCGCCAGCAAACTAGCGGGCAACAATGAGCAGTTCTTC.

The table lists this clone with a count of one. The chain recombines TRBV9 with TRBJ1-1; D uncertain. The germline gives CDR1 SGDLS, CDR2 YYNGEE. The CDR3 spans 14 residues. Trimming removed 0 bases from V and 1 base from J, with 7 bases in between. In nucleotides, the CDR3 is TGTGCCAGCAGCGTAGGGCCGAAGAACACTGAAGCTTTCTTT. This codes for CASSVGPKNTEAFF.

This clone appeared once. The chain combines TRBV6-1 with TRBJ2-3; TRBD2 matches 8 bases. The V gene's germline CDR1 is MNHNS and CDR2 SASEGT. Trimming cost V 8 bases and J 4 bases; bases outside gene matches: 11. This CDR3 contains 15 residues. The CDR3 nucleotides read TGTGCCAGCTCGAACCGAGCGGGAGTCCCAGATACGCAGTATTTT. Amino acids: CASSNRAGVPDTQYF.

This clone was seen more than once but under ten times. CDR3 sequence (DNA): TGCGCCAGCAGAGGGGTGTATTTGCGGGGGGCGGGCGGGGAGCTGTTTTTT. Protein product: CASRGVYLRGAGGELFF. V is TRBV10-1 and J is TRBJ2-2, with 8 nucleotides matching TRBD2. This CDR3 is built from 17 residues. Germline V gene sequence: CDR1 WNHNN, CDR2 SYGVQD (reference sequence). After removal of 6 bases from V and 7 bases from J, the junction contained 16 bases not matched to a gene.

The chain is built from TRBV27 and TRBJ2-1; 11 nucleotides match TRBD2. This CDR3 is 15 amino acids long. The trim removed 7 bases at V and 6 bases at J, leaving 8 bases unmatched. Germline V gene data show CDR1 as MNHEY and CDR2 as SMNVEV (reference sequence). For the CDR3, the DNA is TGTGCCAGCATCCCCCGACTAGCGGGAAGCAATGAGCAGTTCTTC. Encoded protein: CASIPRLAGSNEQFF.

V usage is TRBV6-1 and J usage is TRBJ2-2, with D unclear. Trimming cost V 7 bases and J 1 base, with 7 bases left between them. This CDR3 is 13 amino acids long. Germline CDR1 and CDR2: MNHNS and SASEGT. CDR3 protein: CASIAQNTGELFF. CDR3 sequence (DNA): TGTGCCAGCATAGCTCAGAACACCGGGGAGCTGTTTTTT.

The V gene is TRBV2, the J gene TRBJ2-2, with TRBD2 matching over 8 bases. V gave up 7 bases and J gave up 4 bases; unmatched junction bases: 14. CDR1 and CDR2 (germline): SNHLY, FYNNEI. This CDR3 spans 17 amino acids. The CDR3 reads CASTKAASGSSTGELFF. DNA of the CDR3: TGTGCCAGCACTAAAGCAGCGAGCGGGAGTTCCACCGGGGAGCTGTTTTTT.

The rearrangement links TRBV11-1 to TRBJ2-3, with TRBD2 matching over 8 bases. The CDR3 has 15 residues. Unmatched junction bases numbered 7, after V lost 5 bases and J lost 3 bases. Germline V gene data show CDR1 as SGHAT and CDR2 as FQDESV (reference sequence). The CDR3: CASSPGLGSTDTQYF. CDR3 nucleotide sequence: TGTGCCAGCAGCCCGGGACTAGGCTCAACAGATACGCAGTATTTT.

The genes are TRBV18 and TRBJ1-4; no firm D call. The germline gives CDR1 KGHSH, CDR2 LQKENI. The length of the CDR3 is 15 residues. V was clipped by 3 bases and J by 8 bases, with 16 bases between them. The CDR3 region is CASSPRPARGEKLFF. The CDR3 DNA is TGTGCCAGCTCACCCCGACCGGCCCGAGGGGAAAAACTGTTTTTT.

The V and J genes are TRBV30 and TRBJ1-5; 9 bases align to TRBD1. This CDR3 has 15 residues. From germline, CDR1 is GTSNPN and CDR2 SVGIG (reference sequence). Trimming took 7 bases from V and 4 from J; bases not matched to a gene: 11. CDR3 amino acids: CASSDRGLYNQPQHF. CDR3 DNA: TGTGCCTCCTCGGACAGGGGCCTTTATAATCAGCCCCAGCATTTT.

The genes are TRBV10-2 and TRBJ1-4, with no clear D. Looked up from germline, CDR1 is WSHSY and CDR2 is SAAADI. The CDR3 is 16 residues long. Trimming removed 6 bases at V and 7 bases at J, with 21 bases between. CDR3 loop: CASRAVTRQSGEKLFF. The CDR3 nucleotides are TGCGCCAGCAGGGCCGTCACAAGGCAGTCAGGTGAAAAACTGTTTTTT.